Below, 16 T cell receptor beta chains from the same sample are listed, as sequenced in a study of blood T cell repertoires in COVID-19. Produced via immunoSEQ multiplex PCR; TCRdb's table is partial and in-frame only. Altogether 120,000 or so clones are present, approximately 80% being singletons, with the ten largest covering 4% to 5.5%. Sequenced: peripheral blood. The receptors stem from a woman aged 65 to 85 with acute or convalescent COVID-19.

The rearrangement joins TRBV29-1 to TRBJ1-3; D unresolved. V shed 4 bases and J shed 4 bases, with 8 bases lying between them. The CDR3 loop spans 12 amino acids. From germline, CDR1 is SQVTM and CDR2 ANQGSEA. The CDR3 loop reads CSVATTGNTIYF. Written as DNA, the CDR3 is TGCAGCGTTGCAACCACAGGAAACACCATATATTTT.

This chain links TRBV19 with TRBJ1-5; TRBD1 agrees at 10 bases. Germline CDR1 is LNHDA and CDR2 is SQIVND (reference sequence). V lost 4 bases to trimming and J lost 0 bases; unmatched junction nucleotides: 6. The CDR3 extends over 17 amino acids. CDR3 residues: CASSTHGTGVSNQPQHF. The CDR3 nucleotides are TGTGCCAGTAGTACCCACGGGACAGGGGTTAGCAATCAGCCCCAGCATTTT.

This chain uses TRBV11-2 with TRBJ1-6, with D tentatively TRBD1 (6 bases). The V and J ends lost 2 bases and 10 bases respectively, with 12 bases between them. The CDR3 has 14 residues. Germline-derived CDR1 and CDR2 are SGHAT and FQNNGV. In DNA form, the CDR3 reads TGTGCCAGCAGCTTAACAGGGACGAGATCACCCCTCCACTTT. It translates to CASSLTGTRSPLHF.

The chain has TRBV7-7 and TRBJ2-2; maybe TRBD2 (5 bases). The germline V gene encodes CDR1 SSHAT and CDR2 FNYEAQ (reference sequence). Trimming cost V 5 bases and J 11 bases, with 12 bases left between them. This CDR3 contains 12 residues. The CDR3 sequence is CASSSGLGELFF. The CDR3 DNA reads TGTGCCAGCAGCAGCGGACTCGGAGAGCTGTTTTTT.

The CDR3 DNA follows: TGTGCCAGCTCACCATCGGGACAGGGTACCTACGAGCAGTACTTC. It yields the protein CASSPSGQGTYEQYF. V usage is TRBV18 and J usage is TRBJ2-7; TRBD1 matches at 9 bases. V shed 2 bases, J shed 2 bases, and the junction held 4 bases outside the gene matches. Germline values: CDR1 KGHSH, CDR2 LQKENI. This CDR3 has 15 residues.

This clone was detected once. The chain uses TRBV4-2 and TRBJ1-2, with 8 bases that match TRBD1. This CDR3 spans 14 amino acids. Germline V gives CDR1 LGHNA, CDR2 YNFKEQ. V lost 3 bases to trimming and J lost 5 bases; unmatched junction nucleotides: 5. The CDR3 loop is CASSQPQGGYGYTF. CDR3 DNA sequence: TGTGCCAGCAGCCAGCCACAGGGGGGGTATGGCTACACCTTC.

This clone was seen once. The rearrangement links TRBV24-1 to TRBJ1-1, with D perhaps matching TRBD1 (5 bases). CDR3 length equals 15 residues. Trimming stripped 4 bases from V and 1 base from J, with 12 bases between. The V gene's germline CDR1 is KGHDR and CDR2 SFDVKD. The CDR3 reads CATSDPRGGNTEAFF. CDR3 DNA sequence: TGTGCCACCAGTGACCCCCGGGGGGGGAACACTGAAGCTTTCTTT.

The J gene is TRBJ2-5, the V gene TRBV5-1; 12 bases align to TRBD2. Germline CDR1 reads SGHRS; CDR2 reads YFSETQ. This CDR3 has 16 residues. With V trimmed by 1 base and J by 4 bases, 5 bases remained unmatched. CDR3 protein: CASSLTSGGQGETQYF. The CDR3, as DNA: TGCGCCAGCAGCTTGACTAGCGGGGGGCAGGGAGAGACCCAGTACTTC.

The V call is TRBV19, the J call TRBJ1-3; perhaps TRBD1 as D (6 bases). CDR3 length equals 14 residues. Germline V lookup: CDR1 LNHDA, CDR2 SQIVND (reference sequence). V shed 5 bases and J shed 0 bases, with 8 bases lying between them. This CDR3 reads CASSQGTSGNTIYF. CDR3 DNA sequence: TGTGCCAGTAGTCAGGGGACCTCTGGAAACACCATATATTTT.

The chain employs TRBV3-1 (or the pseudogene TRBV3-2) and TRBJ1-2; TRBD1 matches 10 bases. V trimming: 0 bases; J trimming: 4 bases; junction bases outside the gene matches: 5. Germline-derived CDR1 and CDR2 are LGHDT and YNNKEL (reference sequence). The CDR3 covers 16 residues. This chain's CDR3 is CASSQEDRGRGYGYTF. The CDR3 coding sequence is TGTGCCAGCAGCCAAGAAGACAGGGGGCGCGGCTATGGCTACACCTTC.

The chain links TRBV6-4 to TRBJ1-5, with TRBD1 as a possible D gene (6 bases). V was pared by 2 bases and J by 6 bases, with 8 bases between. The CDR3 runs 13 residues. From germline, CDR1 is MRHNA and CDR2 SNTAGT. CDR3 residues: CASSDEGGQPQHF. CDR3 bases: TGTGCCAGCAGTGACGAAGGGGGTCAGCCCCAGCATTTT.

The chain joins TRBV29-1 to TRBJ1-3; D gene unclear. Germline V gene lookup returns CDR1 SQVTM and CDR2 ANQGSEA. The CDR3 covers 13 residues. Trimming removed 6 bases from V and 0 bases from J, with 9 bases in between. CDR3 bases: TGCAGCGTGAAGGAGATCTCTGGAAACACCATATATTTT. It encodes CSVKEISGNTIYF. Variable domain in full (rest from reference TRBV29-1 and TRBJ1-3): SAVISQKPSRDICQRGTSLTIQCQVDSQVTMMFWYRQQPGQSLTLIATANQGSEATYESGFVIDKFPISRPNLTFSTLTVSNMSPEDSSIYLCSVKEISGNTIYFGEGSWLTVV.

The CDR3: CASSLDRGSNQPQHF. The CDR3 nucleotides are TGTGCCAGCAGCTTAGACAGGGGGAGCAATCAGCCCCAGCATTTT. V is TRBV7-2 and J is TRBJ1-5; TRBD1 matches at 8 bases. Trimming removed 1 base from V and 1 base from J; junction bases left unmatched: 0. Germline V gene sequence: CDR1 SGHTA, CDR2 FQGNSA. The CDR3 runs 15 residues.

The chain has TRBV5-1 and TRBJ1-3; D unclear. V gave up 1 base and J gave up 0 bases, with 14 bases separating them. The germline V gene encodes CDR1 SGHRS and CDR2 YFSETQ. The CDR3 loop spans 17 amino acids. The CDR3 DNA reads TGCGCCAGCAGCTTGTGGTTGCAGGAACGCTCTGGAAACACCATATATTTT. This sequence encodes CASSLWLQERSGNTIYF.

V gene TRBV7-9 combines with J gene TRBJ2-1; D possibly corresponds to TRBD1 (5 bases). The CDR3 is made up of 15 amino acids. Looked up from germline, CDR1 is SEHNR and CDR2 is FQNEAQ (reference sequence). The V end was cut by 2 bases, the J end by 0 bases, with 8 bases between. The CDR3 is CASSLQGSSYNEQFF. CDR3 nucleotide sequence: TGTGCCAGCAGCTTACAGGGTAGCTCCTACAATGAGCAGTTCTTC.

This chain's CDR3 is CAGQQKGFTEAFF. In DNA form, the CDR3 reads TGTGCCGGACAGCAGAAAGGGTTCACTGAAGCTTTCTTT. The V gene is TRBV6-6, the J gene TRBJ1-1, with D perhaps matching TRBD1 (6 bases). CDR1 is MNHNY and CDR2 is SVGAGI in the germline V gene (reference sequence). V lost 11 bases, J lost 4 bases, and 17 bases lay in between. The CDR3 extends over 13 amino acids.